The following is a T cell receptor beta chain sequence with its context. The target antigen is unknown. One junction end does not reproduce the germline sequence, and a read error may be involved. Time point here: persistent/refractory GD, antithyroid drugs over 5 years with positive TRAb. Preparation of the TCR library used RNA extracted from PBMCs. The length of the CDR3 is 17 residues. Germline CDR1 reads SGHRS; CDR2 reads YFSETQ. Researchers made TCR beta libraries by using iRepertoire HTBI primers and running Arm-PCR on CDR3 regions. TCRdb passed the multiplex PCR reads through MiXCR, listing each CDR3 protein once. The sample lists 650,000 to 850,000 distinct CDR3 sequences, 25% to 30% occurring once. This sample is part of a study of regulatory T cells in long-lasting Graves disease. Study-level results: Preferential use of TRBV28, TRBJ1-2 and TRBJ2-5 was seen in persistent disease. Tissue studied was limited to peripheral blood, excluding thyroid tissue. Sharing of public clonotypes was greater in persistent patients (about 3,000) than in new patients (around 880). Patients with persistent Graves' had lower TCR diversity than newly diagnosed patients.

The receptor's source is a female donor with Graves disease. The chain is built from TRBV5-1 and TRBJ1-2; 10 bases align to TRBD1. Sequences were derived from peripheral blood mononuclear cells (PBMCs), sampled when the disease was refractory, from a patient treated with antithyroid drugs. The DNA of the CDR3 is TGTGCCAGCAATGTCGACAGGGGGCTGATCTTCTCGGATGGCTACACCTTC. Translating gives CASNVDRGLIFSDGYTF.